This TCR beta chain was captured in a study of Tregs in tolerant kidney transplant recipients. Whole-study context: Recipients received nonmyeloablative bone marrow transplants from related graft donors, with transient mixed chimerism.

V gave up 0 bases and J gave up 1 base; unmatched junction bases: 5. Germline CDR1 is SGDLS and CDR2 is YYNGEE. The CDR3 contains 16 residues. The data were produced by immunoSEQ multiplex PCR, yet TCRdb's version contains in-frame clones alone and is incomplete. The sample yields tens of thousands of clones, about 91% seen once. The sequenced sample was Tregs from blood, obtained before the transplant. The TCR was taken from a human donor who received a combined kidney and bone marrow transplant. This chain uses TRBV9 with TRBJ2-7, with 9 bases fitting TRBD1. CDR3 amino acids: CASSVEVGTGSYEQYF. Written as DNA, the CDR3 is TGTGCCAGCAGCGTAGAGGTCGGGACAGGGTCCTACGAGCAGTACTTC. Full variable domain (rest looked up from reference TRBV9 and TRBJ2-7): DSGVTQTPKHLITATGQRVTLRCSPRSGDLSVYWYQQSLDQGLQFLIQYYNGEERAKGNILERFSAQQFPDLHSELNLSSLELGDSALYFCASSVEVGTGSYEQYFGPGTRLTVT.